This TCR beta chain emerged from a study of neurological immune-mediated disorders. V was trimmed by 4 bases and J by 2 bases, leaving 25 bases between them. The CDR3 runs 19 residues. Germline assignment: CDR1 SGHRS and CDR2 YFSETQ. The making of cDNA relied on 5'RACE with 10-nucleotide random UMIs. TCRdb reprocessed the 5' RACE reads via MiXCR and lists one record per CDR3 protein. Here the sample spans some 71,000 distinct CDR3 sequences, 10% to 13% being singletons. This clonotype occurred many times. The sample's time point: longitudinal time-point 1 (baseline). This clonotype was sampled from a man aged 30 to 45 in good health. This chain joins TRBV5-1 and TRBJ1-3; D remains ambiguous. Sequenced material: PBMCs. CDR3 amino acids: CASSPRMWVFKGAGNTIYF. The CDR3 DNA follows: TGCGCCAGCAGCCCCCGCATGTGGGTTTTTAAGGGAGCTGGAAACACCATATATTTT.